This section outlines one T cell receptor beta chain sequence together with its context. Its antigen has not been determined. Nothing much larger sits one base from this clone, and base qualities are not available. Using the deep immunoSEQ assay, TCR CDR3 regions were amplified from genomic DNA by multiplex PCR. Genomic DNA extracted from each cell subset was distributed evenly over all wells of several immunoSEQ 96-well plates, and each plate served as one replicate. For sorted subsets, each replicate PCR was loaded with 200 ng genomic DNA, equivalent to 25,000 to 35,000 T cell genomes. The purified libraries were quantified using a Qubit 3.0 fluorometer, sized with a Bioanalyzer 2100, and then quantified again using the KAPA Library Quantification kit. A separate single-read 150-cycle Illumina NextSeq 550 flow cell was used to sequence each immunoSEQ 96-well plate. Under the source paper's analysis protocol: Because the immunoSEQ output included only junctional sequences and no quality scores, the filtering could not be the same as the filtering used for full-length reads. To assign V/J genes and CDR3, sequences were annotated against IMGT germline references using PyIR, a Python wrapper for IgBLAST v1.9. Reads with weak V/J assignments (E-value above 1e-6), missing CDR3, stop codons, out-of-frame junctions, or ambiguous translated residues were removed. V3J clonotypes were defined as sequences sharing the same inferred V gene, J gene, and CDR3 amino acid sequence. Percentage overlap between repertoires was calculated by dividing the number of shared unique clonotypes by the size of the smaller repertoire. Three approaches were used to assess repertoire richness: RTK rarefaction, the Chao1 estimator, and Recon v2.1 estimates of unobserved clonotypes. For all TCRbeta clonotypes obtained by the gDNA method from a few donors, generation probabilities were computed with OLGA. The clones in this table, taken by TCRdb from immuneACCESS, are in-frame only. Not every clone is retained; where verified, under half of the shortfall comes from an unresolved V gene, and the cause of the rest is unknown. V, J and clone size reflect that table, while D and trimming were determined from the DNA. This sample lists around 1.5 million clones; 95% to 99% were detected once. The ten largest clonotypes hold around 0.45% of the sample.

The donors were healthy, HIV-negative adults with no recently reported acute infections or vaccinations. Every donor was a Caucasian adult residing in Nashville, Tennessee, USA. CD4+ T cells were enriched by magnetic negative selection, after which naive cells were positively selected on CD45RA and the negative fraction was taken as the memory subset. Blood was collected by leukapheresis, and PBMCs were isolated by Ficoll-Histopaque density gradient centrifugation and then cryopreserved in liquid nitrogen vapor phase. Purity and quantity of every magnetically sorted T cell population were checked by analytical flow cytometry. Genomic DNA was isolated from each sorted fraction and quantified by UV absorbance on a Nanodrop 2000c. Trimming at the junction amounts to 5 bases on V and 4 bases on J, and the germline ends lie 12 bases apart. From cysteine to phenylalanine, the CDR3 is 14 amino acids long. The entry retains the CDR3 DNA only, 42 bases that are in frame from base 1. From the germline V gene, CDR1 is SNHLY and CDR2 is FYNNEI.

These data are taken from a study of shared clonotypes between healthy human individuals (dated by TCRdb to between 2020 and 2021). In terms of the full investigation: The cohort included a few men and a couple of women between 18 and 49 years of age. Per donor, leukapheresis produced somewhere between about 0.94 and 9.5 billion PBMCs. Per donor, three plates each were used for CD4 naive and CD4 memory, two for CD8 naive, and one for CD8 memory. Different laboratories and diverse techniques were used to prepare libraries and sequence TCR repertoires, to increase sequencing depth and limit assay-specific biases. To estimate repertoire size and how much clonotypes are shared between individuals, the study performed deep sequencing of blood TCR repertoires from 4 to 6 healthy adults. What the work shows at the level of the full study, not this receptor alone: Clonotypes shared by all four sorted-subset donors showed higher generation probabilities than non-shared clonotypes. Estimated clonotype richness was generally larger for naive than for memory subsets. Roughly 5% of naive CD4, around 3.6% of naive CD8, 2.3% of memory CD4, and less than 0.45% of memory CD8 clonotypes were shared across a few donors. Because the study included only a small number of donors, the genetic and exposure-history diversity represented was limited. Incomplete sequencing was indicated by rarefaction of sorted-subset datasets, despite the large sequencing depth. Pairwise subsampling led to the expectation that sequencing depth would affect the degree of clonotype sharing among donors. Only blood was sampled, and tissue TCR repertoires likely differ from those in blood.

The sequence links TRBV2 to TRBJ1-3, with an unclear D gene assignment. This sequence was found in a man aged 30 to 39 in good health. Sequenced sample: naive CD4+ T cells sorted from blood. The meaning of the sample's cell subset or site label: CD45RA+ positively selected. Here the CDR3 is given as CASSPGLWGNTIYF. The nucleotide sequence is given as TGTGCCAGCAGTCCCGGCTTGTGGGGAAACACCATATATTTT.